This TCR beta chain was obtained from a study of T cells in Graves' hyperthyroidism and ophthalmopathy. Regions amplified from RNA transcripts were the TCR beta CDR3 regions. The TCR CDR3 first-round RT-PCR relied on the HTBI primer set. TCRdb ran MiXCR on the multiplex PCR reads and lists one entry per CDR3 protein. This sample has 300,000 to 400,000 distinct CDR3 sequences, with more than 12% found just once. Diagnosis relied on clinical symptoms, serum thyroxine and TRAb, thyroid ultrasound and orbital computed tomography. Fresh 10 ml peripheral blood yielded PBMCs. Whole-study findings and limits: Also found in blood were most expanded thyroid clonotypes above 0.001.

This clonotype was seen at least ten times. Its target is not known. This clonotype originated in a woman in her 30s with Graves' ophthalmopathy. Input material: blood.

This chain's CDR3 is CAWNGQGEGKHTDTQYF. The CDR3 DNA reads as TGTGCCTGGAACGGACAGGGAGAGGGGAAACACACAGATACGCAGTATTTT. The chain recombines TRBV30 with TRBJ2-3; 8 bases line up with TRBD1. The V segment lost 4 bases and the J segment 2 bases; nucleotides outside the gene matches: 14. The CDR3 extends over 17 amino acids. From germline, CDR1 is GTSNPN and CDR2 SVGIG (reference sequence).